A single sample is the source of the 15 T cell receptor beta chains below, sequenced in a study of T cells after yellow fever vaccination. TCRdb reanalysed the 5' RACE reads using MiXCR and keeps one entry per CDR3 protein. The sample contains 100,000 to 150,000 distinct CDR3 sequences, over 8% of which appear only once. The sequences come from CD8+ T cells sorted from PBMCs, collected on the day of the yellow fever booster vaccination. Receptor source: a man between 18 and 35 years old who received the YFV17D yellow fever vaccine.

This sequence joins TRBV4-2 and TRBJ1-2; D is uncertain. CDR3 length: 17 amino acids. Trimming took off 2 bases at V and 0 bases at J, with 16 bases between the two ends. Germline V gene sequence: CDR1 LGHNA, CDR2 YNFKEQ. As DNA, the CDR3 is TGTGCCAGCAGCCAAAGGACCTCACTATTTACTAACTATGGCTACACCTTC. Residues: CASSQRTSLFTNYGYTF.

As concerns this clonotype: Likely a read error: the CDR3 ends without its conserved phenylalanine or tryptophan. It is unclear where the CDR3 begins or ends on the DNA, so no DNA is shown, and the CDR3 is as TCRdb lists it. This chain joins TRBV14 and TRBJ2-7; the table's D call, TRBD2, has no DNA check behind it. Including both end residues, the CDR3 is 12 amino acids long. In germline, CDR1 is SGHDN, CDR2 FVKESK. CDR3 sequence reads: CASSQDKYRPQG.

DNA for the CDR3: TGCGCCAGCAGCCAAGAGCCCGGACAGGGAGGAGAGCAGTACGTC. This translates into CASSQEPGQGGEQYV. The V and J genes are TRBV4-1 and TRBJ2-7; 8 bases are shared with TRBD1. This CDR3 has 15 residues. Looked up from germline, CDR1 is MGHRA and CDR2 is YSYEKL. V lost 0 bases and J lost 7; bases outside the gene matches: 8.

This clonotype was detected a few times. The chain combines TRBV29-1 with TRBJ1-2; TRBD1 aligns across 7 bases. Losses at the gene ends were 7 bases for V and 4 bases for J; bases not matched to a gene: 9. Germline CDR1 and CDR2: SQVTM and ANQGSEA. The CDR3 spans 13 residues. CDR3 DNA: TGCAGCGCAGCTGACAGGGCGGGCTATGGCTACACCTTC. Translating gives CSAADRAGYGYTF.

The table lists this clonotype with many counts. The chain is built from TRBV15 and TRBJ2-5; the D is unclear. CDR1 LNHNV and CDR2 YYDKDF come from the germline V gene (reference sequence). V was trimmed by 3 bases and J by 5 bases, leaving 10 bases between them. The CDR3 runs 13 residues. The CDR3 region is CATSRYIHETQYF. CDR3 in DNA: TGTGCCACCAGCAGGTACATTCACGAGACCCAGTACTTC.

The chain is built from TRBV27 and TRBJ1-5, with 9 bases identical to TRBD1. The J segment lost 4 bases and the V segment lost 4 bases, leaving 2 bases of the junction unmatched. The CDR3 is 14 residues long. Germline loops: CDR1 MNHEY, CDR2 SMNVEV (reference sequence). The CDR3 here is CASSSGQGNQPQHF. CDR3 DNA sequence: TGTGCCAGCAGTTCCGGACAGGGGAATCAGCCCCAGCATTTT.

This clonotype has at least ten counts. The V gene is TRBV11-2, the J gene TRBJ2-7, with D tentatively TRBD1 (6 bases). Trimming shortened V by 5 bases and J by 4 bases, and 15 bases separated the two germline ends. The CDR3 sequence is 14 residues long. Germline CDR1 and CDR2: SGHAT and FQNNGV. This CDR3 reads CASSITGKGYEQYV. The CDR3 coding sequence is TGTGCCAGCAGCATAACAGGGAAAGGATACGAGCAGTACGTC.

Many counts were recorded for this clonotype. The rearrangement joins TRBV6-4 to TRBJ2-1; TRBD1 matches at 12 bases. The CDR3 loop spans 15 amino acids. Trimming took 3 bases from V and 7 from J; bases not matched to a gene: 4. CDR1 and CDR2 (germline): MRHNA, SNTAGT. CDR3: CASSEAGQGANEQFF. DNA for the CDR3: TGTGCCAGCAGTGAAGCGGGACAGGGGGCTAATGAGCAGTTCTTC.

This clonotype was observed a handful of times. CDR3 amino acids: CAWSPSGEQYF. Here the CDR3 DNA reads TGTGCCTGGAGTCCGTCCGGGGAGCAGTACTTC. This rearrangement joins TRBV30 to TRBJ2-7; D gene unclear. Deletions cut 2 bases from V and 7 bases from J, with 9 bases between. From germline, CDR1 is GTSNPN and CDR2 SVGIG (reference sequence). This CDR3 has 11 amino acids.

This clonotype was observed a handful of times. The rearrangement joins TRBV12-3 or TRBV12-4 to TRBJ1-1, with D possibly being TRBD1 (5 bases). This CDR3 spans 12 amino acids. V shed 7 bases and J shed 8 bases, with 14 bases lying between them. The CDR3 here is CASTPRGAEAFF. Here the CDR3 DNA reads TGTGCCAGCACCCCAAGGGGCGCAGAAGCTTTCTTT.

The chain has TRBV5-1 and TRBJ2-3; 13 bases map to TRBD2. Germline CDR1 SGHRS, CDR2 YFSETQ. CDR3 length: 16 residues. Germline trimming cut 4 bases from V and 2 bases from J; bases unmatched to any gene: 4. CDR3 DNA sequence: TGCGCCAGCAGCACGGGACTAGCGGGGCACACAGATACGCAGTATTTT. Protein: CASSTGLAGHTDTQYF.

In this sample, this clonotype turned up a few times. The CDR3 sequence: CASSLGEYPPTF. The CDR3 DNA reads TGCGCCAGCAGCTTGGGAGAGTACCCCCCCACCTTC. The chain is built from TRBV5-1 and TRBJ1-2; D is uncertain. The CDR3 contains 12 residues. Germline V CDR1 and CDR2: SGHRS, YFSETQ. Trimming shortened V by 0 bases and J by 13 bases, and 13 bases separated the two germline ends.

The chain combines TRBV11-2 with TRBJ2-1; D is unresolved. Trimming removed 5 bases from V and 3 bases from J, with 17 bases in between. The CDR3 consists of 16 residues. The germline CDR1 and CDR2 sequences are SGHAT and FQNNGV. CDR3 residues: CASSPPLLSSYNEQFF. In nucleotides, the CDR3 is TGTGCCAGCAGCCCCCCGCTCCTTAGTAGCTACAATGAGCAGTTCTTC. Full variable domain (missing parts from reference TRBV11-2 and TRBJ2-1): EAGVAQSPRYKIIEKRQSVAFWCNPISGHATLYWYQQILGQGPKLLIQFQNNGVVDDSQLPKDRFSAERLKGVDSTLKIQPAKLEDSAVYLCASSPPLLSSYNEQFFGPGTRLTVL.

This clonotype turned up a few times. This chain uses TRBV25-1 with TRBJ1-1; weak D call: TRBD1 (6 bases). The V gene lost 3 bases and the J gene lost 5 bases, with 7 bases spanning the gap. In germline, CDR1 is MGHDK, CDR2 SYGVNS. The CDR3 has 12 amino acids. The DNA for the CDR3 is TGTGCCAGCAGTGAGCAGGGGACTGAAGCTTTCTTT. It is translated as CASSEQGTEAFF.

The gene calls are TRBV6-2 or TRBV6-3 and TRBJ2-7; tentatively, D is TRBD2 (6 bases). The CDR3 contains 17 residues. Germline V gene sequence: CDR1 MNHEY, CDR2 SVGEGT. V dropped 0 bases and J dropped 3 bases, with 18 bases sitting between them. The CDR3 DNA follows: TGTGCCAGCAGTTACTCTCTCGGGGGAGAGGAGGTCTACGAGCAGTACGTC. Its translation: CASSYSLGGEEVYEQYV.